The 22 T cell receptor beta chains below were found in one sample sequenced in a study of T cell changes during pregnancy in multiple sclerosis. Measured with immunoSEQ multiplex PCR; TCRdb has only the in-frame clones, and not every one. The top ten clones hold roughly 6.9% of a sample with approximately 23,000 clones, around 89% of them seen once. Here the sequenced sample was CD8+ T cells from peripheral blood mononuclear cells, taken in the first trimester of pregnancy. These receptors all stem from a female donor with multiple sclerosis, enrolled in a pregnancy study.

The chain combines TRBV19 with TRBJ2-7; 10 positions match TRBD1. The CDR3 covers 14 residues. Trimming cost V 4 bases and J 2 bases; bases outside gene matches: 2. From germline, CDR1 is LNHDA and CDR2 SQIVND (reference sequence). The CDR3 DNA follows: TGTGCCAGTAGTACCGGGACAGGGGCCTACGAGCAGTACTTC. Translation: CASSTGTGAYEQYF.

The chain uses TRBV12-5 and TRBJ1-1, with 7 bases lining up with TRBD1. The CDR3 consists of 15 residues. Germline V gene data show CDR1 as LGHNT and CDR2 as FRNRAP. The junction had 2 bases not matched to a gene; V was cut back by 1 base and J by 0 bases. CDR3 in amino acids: CASGLGGQMNTEAFF. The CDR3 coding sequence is TGTGCTAGTGGTTTGGGGGGACAGATGAACACTGAAGCTTTCTTT. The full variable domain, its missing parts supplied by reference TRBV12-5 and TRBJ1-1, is DARVTQTPRHKVTEMGQEVTMRCQPILGHNTVFWYRQTMMQGLELLAYFRNRAPLDDSGMPKDRFSAEMPDATLATLKIQPSEPRDSAVYFCASGLGGQMNTEAFFGQGTRLTVV.

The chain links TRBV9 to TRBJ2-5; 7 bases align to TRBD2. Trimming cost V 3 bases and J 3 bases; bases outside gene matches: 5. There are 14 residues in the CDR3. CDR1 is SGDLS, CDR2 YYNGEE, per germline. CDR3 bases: TGTGCCAGCAGCGGGCGGGAGTCCGAAGAGACCCAGTACTTC. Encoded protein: CASSGRESEETQYF.

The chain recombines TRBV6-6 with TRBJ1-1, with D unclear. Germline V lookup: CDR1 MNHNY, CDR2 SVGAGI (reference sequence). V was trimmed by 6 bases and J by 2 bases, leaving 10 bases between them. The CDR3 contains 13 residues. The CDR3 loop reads CASREGVNTEAFF. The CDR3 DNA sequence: TGTGCCAGCAGAGAGGGTGTTAACACTGAAGCTTTCTTT.

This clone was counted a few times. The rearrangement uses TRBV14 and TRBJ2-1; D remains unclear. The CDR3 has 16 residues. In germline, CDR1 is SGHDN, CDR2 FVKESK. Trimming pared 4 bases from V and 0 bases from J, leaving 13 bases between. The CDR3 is CASSRIPTRSYNEQFF. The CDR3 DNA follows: TGTGCCAGCAGCCGAATCCCCACTCGCTCCTACAATGAGCAGTTCTTC. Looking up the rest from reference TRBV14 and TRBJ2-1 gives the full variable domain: EAGVTQFPSHSVIEKGQTVTLRCDPISGHDNLYWYRRVMGKEIKFLLHFVKESKQDESGMPNNRFLAERTGGTYSTLKVQPAELEDSGVYFCASSRIPTRSYNEQFFGPGTRLTVL.

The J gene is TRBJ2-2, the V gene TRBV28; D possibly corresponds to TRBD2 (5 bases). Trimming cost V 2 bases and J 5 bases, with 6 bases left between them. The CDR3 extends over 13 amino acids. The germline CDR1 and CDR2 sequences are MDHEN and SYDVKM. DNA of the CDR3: TGTGCCAGCAGTTTAACGGGAACCGGGGAGCTGTTTTTT. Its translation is CASSLTGTGELFF. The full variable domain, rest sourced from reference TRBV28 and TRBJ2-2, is DVKVTQSSRYLVKRTGEKVFLECVQDMDHENMFWYRQDPGLGLRLIYFSYDVKMKEKGDIPEGYSVSREKKERFSLILESASTNQTSMYLCASSLTGTGELFFGEGSRLTVL.

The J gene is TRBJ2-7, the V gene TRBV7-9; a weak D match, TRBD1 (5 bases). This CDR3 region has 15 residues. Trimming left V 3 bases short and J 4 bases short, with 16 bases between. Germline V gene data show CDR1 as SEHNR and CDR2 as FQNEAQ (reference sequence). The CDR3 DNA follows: TGTGCCAGCAGCTTTAATGGGGCCCTAAATTACGAGCAGTACTTC. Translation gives CASSFNGALNYEQYF.

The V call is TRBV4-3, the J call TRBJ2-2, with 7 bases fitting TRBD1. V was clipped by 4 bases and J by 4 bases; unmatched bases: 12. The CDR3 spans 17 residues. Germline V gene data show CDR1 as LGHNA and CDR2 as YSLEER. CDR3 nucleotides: TGCGCCAGCAGCCCCATACTGAGGGGGCATGGCACCGGGGAGCTGTTTTTT. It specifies CASSPILRGHGTGELFF.

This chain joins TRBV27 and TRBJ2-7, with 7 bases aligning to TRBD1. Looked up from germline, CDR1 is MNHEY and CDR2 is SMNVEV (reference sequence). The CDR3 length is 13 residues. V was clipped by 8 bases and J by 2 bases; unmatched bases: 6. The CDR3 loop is CASGRDSPYEQYF. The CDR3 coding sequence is TGTGCCAGCGGCCGGGACAGTCCCTACGAGCAGTACTTC.

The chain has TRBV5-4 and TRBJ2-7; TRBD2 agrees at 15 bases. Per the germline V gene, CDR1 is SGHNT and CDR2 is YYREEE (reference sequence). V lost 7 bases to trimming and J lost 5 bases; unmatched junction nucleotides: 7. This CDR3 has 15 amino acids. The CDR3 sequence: CASSLGLAGGNEQYF. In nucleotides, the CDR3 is TGTGCCAGCTCTCTGGGACTAGCGGGAGGTAACGAGCAGTACTTC.

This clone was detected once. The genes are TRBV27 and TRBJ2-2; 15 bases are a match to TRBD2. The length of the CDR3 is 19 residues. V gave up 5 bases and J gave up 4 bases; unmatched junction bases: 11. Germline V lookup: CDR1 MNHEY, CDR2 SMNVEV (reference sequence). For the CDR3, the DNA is TGTGCCAGCAGTCTCCAAGGACTAGCGGGAGGGCCGGGCACCGGGGAGCTGTTTTTT. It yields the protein CASSLQGLAGGPGTGELFF.

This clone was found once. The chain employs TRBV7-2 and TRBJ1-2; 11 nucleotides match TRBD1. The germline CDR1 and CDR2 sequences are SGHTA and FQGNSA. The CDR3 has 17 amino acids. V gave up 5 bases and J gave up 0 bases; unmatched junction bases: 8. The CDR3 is CASSPWTGGVPNYGYTF. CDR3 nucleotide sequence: TGTGCCAGCAGCCCCTGGACAGGGGGCGTCCCTAACTATGGCTACACCTTC. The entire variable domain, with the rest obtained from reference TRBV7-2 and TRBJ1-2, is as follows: GAGVSQSPSNKVTEKGKDVELRCDPISGHTALYWYRQSLGQGLEFLIYFQGNSAPDKSGLPSDRFSAERTGGSVSTLTIQRTQQEDSAVYLCASSPWTGGVPNYGYTFGSGTRLTVV.

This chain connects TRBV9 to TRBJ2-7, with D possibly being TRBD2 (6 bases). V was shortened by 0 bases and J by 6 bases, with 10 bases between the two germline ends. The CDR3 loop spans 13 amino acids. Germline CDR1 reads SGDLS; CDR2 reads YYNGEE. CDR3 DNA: TGTGCCAGCAGCGTAGCGGGAGCAGGCGAGCAGTACTTC. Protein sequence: CASSVAGAGEQYF.

CDR3 sequence reads: CASSISWERYEQYF. In nucleotides, the CDR3 is TGTGCCAGTAGTATTTCGTGGGAGAGGTACGAGCAGTACTTC. This chain uses TRBV19 with TRBJ2-7, with D perhaps TRBD2 (5 bases). Trimming took 3 bases from V and 4 from J, leaving 13 bases between them. The CDR3 loop spans 14 amino acids. Germline V CDR1 and CDR2: LNHDA, SQIVND (reference sequence). Complete variable domain (other parts from reference TRBV19 and TRBJ2-7): DGGITQSPKYLFRKEGQNVTLSCEQNLNHDAMYWYRQDPGQGLRLIYYSQIVNDFQKGDIAEGYSVSREKKESFPLTVTSAQKNPTAFYLCASSISWERYEQYFGPGTRLTVT.

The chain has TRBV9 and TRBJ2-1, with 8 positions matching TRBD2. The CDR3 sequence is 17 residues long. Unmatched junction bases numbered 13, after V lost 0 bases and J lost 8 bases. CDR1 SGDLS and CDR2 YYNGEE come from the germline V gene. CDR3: CASSVDERTSTIHEQFF. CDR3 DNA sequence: TGTGCCAGCAGCGTAGACGAACGGACTAGCACAATCCATGAGCAGTTCTTC.

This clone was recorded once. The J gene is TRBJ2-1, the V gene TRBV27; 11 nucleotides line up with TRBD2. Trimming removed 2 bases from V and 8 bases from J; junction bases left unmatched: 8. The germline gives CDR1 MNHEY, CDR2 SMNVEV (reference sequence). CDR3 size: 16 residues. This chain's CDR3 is CASSLGLAGTSDEQFF. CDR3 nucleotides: TGTGCCAGCAGTTTAGGACTAGCGGGTACCTCCGATGAGCAGTTCTTC.

CDR3 sequence (DNA): TGTGCCAGCAGCTTGGTTTTCGGGGTATCTTCCTACGAGCAGTACTTC. Protein: CASSLVFGVSSYEQYF. The genes are TRBV5-5 and TRBJ2-7; D is perhaps TRBD2 (5 bases). V lost 0 bases and J lost 1, with 14 bases in between. In germline, CDR1 is SGHKS, CDR2 YYEKEE (reference sequence). This CDR3 is built from 16 residues.

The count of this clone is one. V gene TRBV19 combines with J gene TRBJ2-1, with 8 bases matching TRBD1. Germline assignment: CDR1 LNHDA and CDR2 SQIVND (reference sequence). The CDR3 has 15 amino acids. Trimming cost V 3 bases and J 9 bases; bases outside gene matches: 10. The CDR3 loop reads CASSIEDRDSGEQFF. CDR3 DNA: TGTGCCAGTAGTATCGAGGACAGGGATAGTGGTGAGCAGTTCTTC. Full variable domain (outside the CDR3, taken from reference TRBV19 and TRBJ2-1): DGGITQSPKYLFRKEGQNVTLSCEQNLNHDAMYWYRQDPGQGLRLIYYSQIVNDFQKGDIAEGYSVSREKKESFPLTVTSAQKNPTAFYLCASSIEDRDSGEQFFGPGTRLTVL.

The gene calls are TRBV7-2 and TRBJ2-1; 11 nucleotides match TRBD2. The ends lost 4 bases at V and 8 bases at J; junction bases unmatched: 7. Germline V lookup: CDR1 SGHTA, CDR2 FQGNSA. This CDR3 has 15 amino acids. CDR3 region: CASSSITSGSYEQFF. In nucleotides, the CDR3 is TGTGCCAGCAGCTCAATAACTAGCGGGAGCTATGAGCAGTTCTTC. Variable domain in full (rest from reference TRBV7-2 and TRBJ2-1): GAGVSQSPSNKVTEKGKDVELRCDPISGHTALYWYRQSLGQGLEFLIYFQGNSAPDKSGLPSDRFSAERTGGSVSTLTIQRTQQEDSAVYLCASSSITSGSYEQFFGPGTRLTVL.

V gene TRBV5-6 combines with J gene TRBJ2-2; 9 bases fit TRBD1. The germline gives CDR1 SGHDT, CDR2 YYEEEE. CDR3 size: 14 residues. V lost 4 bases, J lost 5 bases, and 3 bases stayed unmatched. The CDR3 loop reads CASSPTGGTGELFF. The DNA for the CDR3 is TGTGCCAGCAGCCCGACAGGGGGGACCGGGGAGCTGTTTTTT.

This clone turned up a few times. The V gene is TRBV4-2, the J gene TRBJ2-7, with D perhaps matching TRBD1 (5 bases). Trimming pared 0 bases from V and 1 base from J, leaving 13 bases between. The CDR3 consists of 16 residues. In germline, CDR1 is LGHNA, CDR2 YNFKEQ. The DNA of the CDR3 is TGTGCCAGCAGCCAAGATACCCCAGACAGATCCTACGAGCAGTACTTC. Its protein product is CASSQDTPDRSYEQYF.

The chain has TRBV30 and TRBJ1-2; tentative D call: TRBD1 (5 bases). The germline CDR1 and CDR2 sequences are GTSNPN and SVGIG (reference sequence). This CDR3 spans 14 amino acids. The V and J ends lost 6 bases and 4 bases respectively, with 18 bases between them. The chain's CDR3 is CACLGRGSGYGYTF. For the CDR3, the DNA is TGTGCCTGCCTAGGTCGGGGGTCGGGCTATGGCTACACCTTC. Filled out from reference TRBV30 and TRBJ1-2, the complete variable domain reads SQTIHQWPATLVQPVGSPLSLECTVEGTSNPNLYWYRQAAGRGLQLLFYSVGIGQISSEVPQNLSASRPQDRQFILSSKKLLLSDSGFYLCACLGRGSGYGYTFGSGTRLTVV.